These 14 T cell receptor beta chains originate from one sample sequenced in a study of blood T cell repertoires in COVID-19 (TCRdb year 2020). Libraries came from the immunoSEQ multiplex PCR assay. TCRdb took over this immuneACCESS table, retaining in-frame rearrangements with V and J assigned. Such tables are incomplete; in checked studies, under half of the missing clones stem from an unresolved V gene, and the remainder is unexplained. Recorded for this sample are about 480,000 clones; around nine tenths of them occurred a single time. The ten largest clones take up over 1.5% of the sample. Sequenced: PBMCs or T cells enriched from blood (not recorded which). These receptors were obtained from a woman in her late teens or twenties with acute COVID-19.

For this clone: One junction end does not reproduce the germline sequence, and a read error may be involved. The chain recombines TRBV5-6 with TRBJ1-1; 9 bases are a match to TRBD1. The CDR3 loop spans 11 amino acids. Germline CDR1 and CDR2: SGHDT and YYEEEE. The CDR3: CASSAGTGKTF. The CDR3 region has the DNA TGTGCCAGCAGCGCCGGGACAGGGAAGACGTTT. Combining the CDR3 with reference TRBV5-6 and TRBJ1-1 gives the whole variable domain DAGVTQSPTHLIKTRGQQVTLRCSPKSGHDTVSWYQQALGQGPQFIFQYYEEEERQRGNFPDRFSGHQFPNYSSELNVNALLLGDSALYLCASSAGTGKTFGQGTRLTVV.

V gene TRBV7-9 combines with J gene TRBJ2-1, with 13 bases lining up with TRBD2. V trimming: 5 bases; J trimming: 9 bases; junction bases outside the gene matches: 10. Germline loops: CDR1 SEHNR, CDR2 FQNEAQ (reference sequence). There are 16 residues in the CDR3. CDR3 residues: CASSPSTSGRKGEQFF. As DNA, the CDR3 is TGTGCCAGCAGCCCGTCGACTAGCGGGAGGAAGGGTGAGCAGTTCTTC.

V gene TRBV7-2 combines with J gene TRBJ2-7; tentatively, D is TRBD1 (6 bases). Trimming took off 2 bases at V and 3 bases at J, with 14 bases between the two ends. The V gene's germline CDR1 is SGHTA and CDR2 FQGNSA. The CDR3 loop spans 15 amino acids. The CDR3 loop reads CASSLYSDRVYEQYF. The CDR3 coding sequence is TGTGCCAGCAGCTTATATTCGGACAGAGTCTACGAGCAGTACTTC.

The CDR3 bases are TGTGCCAGCAGCTTAGATCAGGGGGCCGGGGAGCTGTTTTTT. It encodes CASSLDQGAGELFF. The chain links TRBV7-8 to TRBJ2-2, with 7 bases fitting TRBD1. Germline-derived CDR1 and CDR2 are SGHVS and FQNEAQ. V lost 1 base and J lost 6; bases outside the gene matches: 2. This CDR3 has 14 amino acids.

Here the CDR3 reads CASSPNGGNHGYTF. DNA for the CDR3: TGTGCCAGCTCCCCAAACGGGGGGAATCATGGCTACACCTTC. The chain couples TRBV18 to TRBJ1-2; D is perhaps TRBD1 (5 bases). The CDR3 runs to 14 residues. The germline V gene encodes CDR1 KGHSH and CDR2 LQKENI. V lost 6 bases to trimming and J lost 6 bases, with 17 bases between them.

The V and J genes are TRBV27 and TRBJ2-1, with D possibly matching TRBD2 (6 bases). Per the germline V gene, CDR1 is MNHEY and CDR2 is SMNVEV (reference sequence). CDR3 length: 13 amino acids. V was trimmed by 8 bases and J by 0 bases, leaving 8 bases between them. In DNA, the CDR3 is TGTGCCAGCTATAGCGGCTCCTACAATGAGCAGTTCTTC. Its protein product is CASYSGSYNEQFF.

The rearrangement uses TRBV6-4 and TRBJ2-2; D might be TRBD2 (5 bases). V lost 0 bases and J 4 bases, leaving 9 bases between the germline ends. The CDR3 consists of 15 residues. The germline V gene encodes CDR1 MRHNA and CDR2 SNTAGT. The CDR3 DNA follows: TGTGCCAGCAGTGACTCGCCGGGGAGCACCGGGGAGCTGTTTTTT. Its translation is CASSDSPGSTGELFF.

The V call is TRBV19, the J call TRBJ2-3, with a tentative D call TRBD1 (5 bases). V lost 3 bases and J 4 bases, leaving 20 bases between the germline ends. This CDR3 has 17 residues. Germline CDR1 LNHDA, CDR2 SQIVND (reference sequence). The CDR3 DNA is TGTGCCAGTAGTATCCAGGGAATCCAGGGTGGGGCAGATACGCAGTATTTT. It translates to CASSIQGIQGGADTQYF.

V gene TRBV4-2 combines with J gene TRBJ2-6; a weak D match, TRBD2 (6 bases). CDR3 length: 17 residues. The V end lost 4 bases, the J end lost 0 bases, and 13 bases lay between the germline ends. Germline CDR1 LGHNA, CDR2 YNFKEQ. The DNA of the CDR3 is TGTGCCAGCAGCCCCCCGGGAGCCAACTCTGGGGCCAACGTCCTGACTTTC. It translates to CASSPPGANSGANVLTF.

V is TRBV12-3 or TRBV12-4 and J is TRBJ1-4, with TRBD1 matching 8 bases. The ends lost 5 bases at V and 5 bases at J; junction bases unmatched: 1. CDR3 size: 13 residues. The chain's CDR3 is CASSRQGNEKLFF. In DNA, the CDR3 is TGTGCCAGCAGTCGACAGGGGAATGAAAAACTGTTTTTT.

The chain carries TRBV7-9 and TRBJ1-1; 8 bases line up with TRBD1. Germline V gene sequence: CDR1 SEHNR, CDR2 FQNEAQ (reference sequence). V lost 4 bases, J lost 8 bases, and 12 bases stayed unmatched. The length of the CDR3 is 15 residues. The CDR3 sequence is CASSSFWTGSLEAFF. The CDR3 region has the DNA TGTGCCAGCAGCTCCTTCTGGACAGGGTCCCTCGAAGCTTTCTTT.

CDR3 coding DNA: TGTGCCGCGTCCACCTACGAGCAGTACTTC. Encoded protein: CAASTYEQYF. The genes are TRBV27 and TRBJ2-7; D not resolved. The CDR3 runs to 10 residues. CDR1 MNHEY and CDR2 SMNVEV come from the germline V gene (reference sequence). With 11 bases removed from V and 2 bases from J, the gap between germline ends came to 7 bases.

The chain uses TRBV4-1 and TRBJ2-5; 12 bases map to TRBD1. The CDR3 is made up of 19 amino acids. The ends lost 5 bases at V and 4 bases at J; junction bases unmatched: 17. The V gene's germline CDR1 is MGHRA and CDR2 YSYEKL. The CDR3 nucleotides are TGCGCCAGCAGCGCAAATCCGTTTTCCGGGACAGGGGGCCCAGAGACCCAGTACTTC. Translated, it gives CASSANPFSGTGGPETQYF.

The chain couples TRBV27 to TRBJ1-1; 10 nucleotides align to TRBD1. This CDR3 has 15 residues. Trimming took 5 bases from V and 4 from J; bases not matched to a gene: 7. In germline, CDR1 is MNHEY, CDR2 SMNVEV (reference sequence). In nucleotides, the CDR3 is TGTGCCAGCAGTCCCGACAGGGGGCGAAGCACTGAAGCTTTCTTT. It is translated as CASSPDRGRSTEAFF.